These 9 T cell receptor beta chains share one sample of origin, sequenced in a study of OX40 agonist ivuxolimab in advanced cancers. Library method: the immunoSEQ multiplex PCR assay. Sourced from immuneACCESS, this table was stored by TCRdb with only in-frame sequences that have V and J called. A share of the clones is absent; for the studies checked, an unresolved V gene accounts for under half, and the remainder has no known explanation. The sample includes some 46,000 clones, with 80% to 90% observed a single time. The ten largest make up 10% to 15% of the sample. Sequencing used CD4+ or CD8+ T cells sorted from blood, obtained in a trial of the OX40 agonist ivuxolimab. Receptors were obtained from an adult with an advanced solid tumor such as melanoma, head and neck, liver or kidney cancer.

The chain joins TRBV4-1 to TRBJ2-7, with D perhaps TRBD2 (5 bases). V dropped 1 base and J dropped 3 bases, with 10 bases sitting between them. CDR3 length: 14 residues. Germline V gene sequence: CDR1 MGHRA, CDR2 YSYEKL. The DNA for the CDR3 is TGCGCCAGCAGCCAAGTTCCGGGAAACTACGAGCAGTACTTC. Translated: CASSQVPGNYEQYF.

The chain employs TRBV14 and TRBJ2-7, with 12 bases identical to TRBD2. The V gene's germline CDR1 is SGHDN and CDR2 FVKESK. This CDR3 region has 15 residues. V was pared by 2 bases and J by 8 bases, with 7 bases of the junction left unmatched. In nucleotides, the CDR3 is TGTGCCAGCAGCCAACTTCGACTAGCGGGAGAAAAGCAGTACTTC. Its protein product is CASSQLRLAGEKQYF.

This rearrangement joins TRBV9 to TRBJ1-1, with unresolved D. The CDR3 runs to 11 residues. Between the trimmed V and J ends, which lost 7 bases and 3 bases, there was a span of 7 bases. Germline V gives CDR1 SGDLS, CDR2 YYNGEE. CDR3 DNA: TGTGCCAGCGGGATGGACACTGAAGCTTTCTTT. Translated, it gives CASGMDTEAFF. Looking up the rest from reference TRBV9 and TRBJ1-1 gives the full variable domain: DSGVTQTPKHLITATGQRVTLRCSPRSGDLSVYWYQQSLDQGLQFLIQYYNGEERAKGNILERFSAQQFPDLHSELNLSSLELGDSALYFCASGMDTEAFFGQGTRLTVV.

The chain uses TRBV27 and TRBJ1-1; D is uncertain. Germline lookup yields CDR1 MNHEY and CDR2 SMNVEV (reference sequence). The V end lost 3 bases, the J end lost 2 bases, and 10 bases lay between the germline ends. The CDR3 runs to 14 residues. Here the CDR3 reads CASSFTRSNTEAFF. The CDR3 DNA sequence: TGTGCCAGCAGTTTCACGAGGAGTAACACTGAAGCTTTCTTT.

The rearrangement joins TRBV4-3 to TRBJ2-1, with 9 bases that match TRBD2. Germline CDR1 is LGHNA and CDR2 is YSLEER. Losses at the gene ends were 0 bases for V and 2 bases for J; bases not matched to a gene: 5. The CDR3 runs 17 residues. The CDR3 region is CASSQDRSGGTYNEQFF. The CDR3, as DNA: TGCGCCAGCAGCCAAGATCGGAGCGGGGGGACCTACAATGAGCAGTTCTTC.

This chain links TRBV19 with TRBJ2-7; 7 positions agree with TRBD1. The germline V gene has CDR1 LNHDA and CDR2 SQIVND (reference sequence). Germline trimming cut 0 bases from V and 4 bases from J; bases unmatched to any gene: 6. CDR3 length: 15 amino acids. CDR3 nucleotides: TGTGCCAGTAGTATAGACGACAGGGCCGGGTACGAGCAGTACTTC. This gives the protein CASSIDDRAGYEQYF.

This clone was recorded only once. The chain uses TRBV30 and TRBJ1-1; the D is unclear. Deletions cut 0 bases from V and 0 bases from J, with 11 bases between. Germline V gives CDR1 GTSNPN, CDR2 SVGIG (reference sequence). The CDR3 extends over 15 amino acids. CDR3 in DNA: TGTGCCTGGAGTGTACTGGAACGTTTGAACACTGAAGCTTTCTTT. Encoded protein: CAWSVLERLNTEAFF.

This chain uses TRBV11-2 with TRBJ2-1; D is possibly TRBD1 or TRBD2 (5 bases each). The CDR3 length is 16 residues. With 4 bases removed from V and 5 bases from J, the gap between germline ends came to 18 bases. Germline V gene sequence: CDR1 SGHAT, CDR2 FQNNGV. DNA of the CDR3: TGTGCCAGCAGCTGGCTAGCCGGGACGGCGAACAATGAGCAGTTCTTC. Translation gives CASSWLAGTANNEQFF.

The chain combines TRBV11-3 with TRBJ2-7, with D maybe TRBD1 (5 bases). CDR1 SGHNT and CDR2 YENEEA come from the germline V gene. CDR3 length: 14 residues. Deletions cut 4 bases from V and 3 bases from J, with 13 bases between. Here the CDR3 reads CASSYQGFSYEQYF. Written as DNA, the CDR3 is TGTGCCAGCAGCTACCAGGGATTTAGCTACGAGCAGTACTTC.